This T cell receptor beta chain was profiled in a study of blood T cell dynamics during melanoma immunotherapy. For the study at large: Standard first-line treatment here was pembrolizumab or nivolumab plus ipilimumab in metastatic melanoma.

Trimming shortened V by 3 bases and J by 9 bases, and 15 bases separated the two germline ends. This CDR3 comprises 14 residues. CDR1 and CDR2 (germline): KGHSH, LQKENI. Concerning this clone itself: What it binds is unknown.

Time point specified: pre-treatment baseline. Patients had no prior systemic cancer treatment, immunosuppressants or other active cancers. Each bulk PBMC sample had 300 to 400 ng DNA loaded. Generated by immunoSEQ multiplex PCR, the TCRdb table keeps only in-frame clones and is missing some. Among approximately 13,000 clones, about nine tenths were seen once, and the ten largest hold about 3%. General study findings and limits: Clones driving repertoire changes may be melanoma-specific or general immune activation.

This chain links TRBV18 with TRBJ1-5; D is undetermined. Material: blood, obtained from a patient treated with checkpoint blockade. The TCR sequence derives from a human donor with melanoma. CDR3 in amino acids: CASSPERVNGPQHF. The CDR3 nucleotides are TGTGCCAGCTCACCGGAAAGGGTCAATGGGCCCCAGCATTTT.